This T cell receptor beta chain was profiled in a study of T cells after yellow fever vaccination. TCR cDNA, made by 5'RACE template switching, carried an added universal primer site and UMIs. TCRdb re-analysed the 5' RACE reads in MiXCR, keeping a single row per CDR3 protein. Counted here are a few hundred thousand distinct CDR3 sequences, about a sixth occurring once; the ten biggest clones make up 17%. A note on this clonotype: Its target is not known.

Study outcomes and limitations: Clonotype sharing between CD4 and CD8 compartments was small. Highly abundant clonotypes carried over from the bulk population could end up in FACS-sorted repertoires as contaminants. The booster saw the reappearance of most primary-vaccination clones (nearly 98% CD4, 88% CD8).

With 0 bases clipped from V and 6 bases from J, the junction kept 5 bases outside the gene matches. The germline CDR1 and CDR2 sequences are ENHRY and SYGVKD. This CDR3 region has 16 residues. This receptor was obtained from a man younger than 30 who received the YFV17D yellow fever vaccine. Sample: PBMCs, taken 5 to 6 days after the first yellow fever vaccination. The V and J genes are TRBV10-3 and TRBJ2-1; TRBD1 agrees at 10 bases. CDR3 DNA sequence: TGTGCCATCAGTGAGTCCGGGACAGGGGTTATCAATGAGCAGTTCTTC. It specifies CAISESGTGVINEQFF.